This is a list of T cell receptor beta chains from one sample in a study of shared clonotypes between healthy human individuals. Profiled with immunoSEQ multiplex PCR; TCRdb holds only in-frame clones, not every one. The repertoire holds roughly 1,500,000 clones, with approximately 98% as singletons. The sequenced sample consisted of naive CD4+ T cells sorted from blood. These receptors were taken from a man younger than 40 in good health. CDR3s include the opening cysteine and the closing phenylalanine or tryptophan. The D gene is left open where the match is weak. Size is stated for part of the rows, as once, few or many counts, or as a class when the clone is expanded.

>once|TRBJ1-2|TRBV4-2|TRBD1
CASSLPGQGAFKYGYTF
TGTGCCAGCAGCCTCCCGGGACAGGGGGCGTTTAAGTATGGCTACACCTTC
>.|TRBJ1-4|TRBV19|.
CATTVAGGEKLFF
TGTGCCACAACAGTGGCCGGGGGTGAAAAACTGTTTTTT
>.|TRBJ1-1|TRBV25-1|.
CASSEFGTEAFF
TGTGCCAGCAGTGAATTTGGAACTGAAGCTTTCTTT
>.|TRBJ2-5|TRBV18|.
CASSPLRQETQYF
TGTGCCAGCTCACCACTGCGGCAAGAGACCCAGTACTTC
>.|TRBJ2-1|TRBV10-3|TRBD2
CAISEHGLAASYNEQFF
TGTGCCATCAGTGAACACGGACTAGCGGCTTCCTACAATGAGCAGTTCTTC
>.|TRBJ1-1|TRBV18|.
CASSPLDKNTEAFF
TGTGCCAGCTCACCACTGGACAAGAACACTGAAGCTTTCTTT
>.|TRBJ2-1|TRBV6-1|.
CASSEGTGQAIVRNEQFF
TGTGCCAGCAGTGAAGGTACAGGGCAAGCCATCGTGAGGAATGAGCAGTTCTTC
>once|TRBJ2-2|TRBV28|.
CASTTGSTGELFF
TGTGCCAGCACCACAGGGAGTACCGGGGAGCTGTTTTTT
>.|TRBJ2-1|TRBV28|.
CASSLTRGQFF
TGTGCCAGCAGTTTAACGAGAGGGCAGTTCTTC
>.|TRBJ2-2|TRBV5-1|.
CASSLATWDIPSKDTGELFF
TGCGCCAGCAGCTTGGCCACCTGGGACATACCCTCTAAAGACACCGGGGAGCTGTTTTTT
>once|TRBJ2-7|TRBV27|.
CASSGAGWYEQYF
TGTGCCAGCAGTGGGGCAGGGTGGTACGAGCAGTACTTC
>.|TRBJ2-1|TRBV15|TRBD2
CATSRVSGRAYNEQFF
TGTGCCACCAGCAGGGTTAGCGGGAGGGCCTACAATGAGCAGTTCTTC
>.|TRBJ2-1|TRBV6-1|TRBD2
CASSGVAGDRVEQFF
TGTGCCAGCAGTGGTGTAGCGGGAGATCGGGTTGAGCAGTTCTTC
>.|TRBJ2-7|TRBV11-2|.
CASSPEQEQYF
TGTGCCAGCAGCCCAGAGCAGGAGCAGTACTTC
>.|TRBJ2-1|TRBV5-1|.
CASSHGGPSYEQFF
TGCGCCAGCAGCCATGGGGGACCAAGTTATGAGCAGTTCTTC
>once|TRBJ2-5|TRBV9|TRBD2
CASSVGAVLAEETQYF
TGTGCCAGCAGCGTAGGGGCTGTTCTAGCGGAAGAGACCCAGTACTTC
>.|TRBJ2-7|TRBV6-5|TRBD2
CASSSYSGGTYEQYF
TGTGCCAGCAGTTCGTATAGCGGGGGTACCTACGAGCAGTACTTC
>.|TRBJ2-7|TRBV29-1|.
CSAQTTSYEQYF
TGCAGCGCACAGACCACCTCCTACGAGCAGTACTTC
>.|TRBJ2-7|TRBV7-6|TRBD2
CASSLSTSGIYGEQYF
TGTGCCAGCAGCTTAAGCACTAGCGGGATTTATGGCGAGCAGTACTTC
>.|TRBJ2-1|TRBV18|.
CASSPTLNLAGTNEQFF
TGTGCCAGCTCACCCACCTTGAATTTGGCAGGGACCAATGAGCAGTTCTTC
>.|TRBJ2-3|TRBV5-1|.
CASSLFGIDTQYF
TGCGCCAGCAGCTTGTTTGGTATAGATACGCAGTATTTT
>.|TRBJ1-1|TRBV28|.
CASSLTNTEAFF
TGTGCCAGCAGTTTAACGAACACTGAAGCTTTCTTT
>.|TRBJ1-4|TRBV28|TRBD1
CASSSRDSEKLFF
TGTGCCAGCAGTTCGCGGGACAGTGAAAAACTGTTTTTT
>.|TRBJ1-4|TRBV2|.
CASSEEGTLREKLFF
TGTGCCAGCAGTGAAGAAGGGACATTACGTGAAAAACTGTTTTTT
>.|TRBJ1-5|TRBV19|.
CAVTRGLNQPQHF
TGTGCCGTGACACGGGGACTCAATCAGCCCCAGCATTTT
>.|TRBJ2-1|TRBV6-1|.
CASSVPTASLNEQFF
TGTGCCAGCAGTGTACCCACAGCTAGTCTCAATGAGCAGTTCTTC
>.|TRBJ2-7|TRBV7-9|.
CASTSLDYPGYEQYF
TGTGCCAGCACCTCCTTGGACTACCCTGGGTACGAGCAGTACTTC
>.|TRBJ1-2|TRBV7-3|.
CASSLGPGAYGYTF
TGTGCCAGCAGCTTAGGTCCAGGGGCCTATGGCTACACCTTC
>.|TRBJ2-6|TRBV5-5|.
CASSPNGVGANVLTF
TGTGCCAGCAGCCCAAATGGGGTTGGGGCCAACGTCCTGACTTTC
>.|TRBJ2-5|TRBV5-6|.
CASSSQETQYF
TGTGCCAGCAGCTCGCAAGAGACCCAGTACTTC
>.|TRBJ1-5|TRBV9|TRBD1
CASGRGQGQPQHF
TGTGCCAGCGGCAGGGGGCAGGGTCAGCCCCAGCATTTT
>.|TRBJ2-1|TRBV4-1|TRBD1
CASSQDPGQGGNEQFF
TGCGCCAGCAGCCAAGACCCCGGACAGGGAGGCAATGAGCAGTTCTTC
>.|TRBJ1-3|TRBV9|TRBD1
CASSATGNSGNTIYF
TGTGCCAGCAGCGCGACAGGGAACTCTGGAAACACCATATATTTT
>.|TRBJ1-2|TRBV7-2|.
CASSLGAEQNYGYTF
TGTGCCAGCAGCTTAGGGGCAGAACAAAACTATGGCTACACCTTC
>.|TRBJ2-7|TRBV18|.
CASSRTTLAYEQYF
TGTGCCAGCTCACGAACGACTCTAGCCTACGAGCAGTACTTC
>.|TRBJ2-7|TRBV6-1|.
CASTFLNYEQYF
TGTGCCAGCACTTTCCTCAATTACGAGCAGTACTTC